This TCR beta chain was sequenced in a study of CD8+ T cells in alopecia areata. Study at large: Treatment with tofacitinib (6 to 18 months) was followed by 6 months off drug. Whole-study findings and limits: Although TCR sharing was seen in mice, sharing across patients was less clear, possibly for HLA-related reasons. In lesional scalp, particularly from alopecia totalis/universalis, clonality was higher than in normal scalp.

After isolation, RNA underwent reverse transcription to generate cDNA as the sequencing template. Repertoires were generated with immunoSEQ multiplex PCR, while TCRdb's copy carries only in-frame clones and drops some. The sample holds 130,000 to 150,000 clones, around 49% seen once. About this clone: Its antigen is undetermined.

Germline-derived CDR1 and CDR2 are SGHDN and FVKESK. V lost 2 bases, J lost 4 bases, and 9 bases lay in between. The CDR3 sequence is 14 residues long. The material was CD4+ T cells sorted from blood, obtained at week 0. This receptor was obtained from a human donor with alopecia areata. The chain employs TRBV14 and TRBJ1-3, with D possibly TRBD1 on 5 matching bases. The CDR3 DNA reads TGTGCCAGCAGCCAAATGGGACCCGGAAACACCATATATTTT. The encoded protein is CASSQMGPGNTIYF.